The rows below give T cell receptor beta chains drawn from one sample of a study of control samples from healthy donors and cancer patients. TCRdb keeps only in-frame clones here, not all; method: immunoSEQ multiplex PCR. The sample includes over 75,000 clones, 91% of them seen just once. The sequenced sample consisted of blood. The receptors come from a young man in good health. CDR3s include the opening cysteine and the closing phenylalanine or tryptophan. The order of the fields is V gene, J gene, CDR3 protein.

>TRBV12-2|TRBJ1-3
CASRLVGTGCNTIYF
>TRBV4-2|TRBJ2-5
CASSQEAGGPETQYF
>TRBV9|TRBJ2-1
CASSVLAGGFLEQFF
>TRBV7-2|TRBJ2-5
CASSSRTSGGGETQYF
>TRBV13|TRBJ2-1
CASSLWGSSYNEQFF
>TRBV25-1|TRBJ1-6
CASSESLKWGVNSPLHF
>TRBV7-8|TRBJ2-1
CASSLWVNNEQFF
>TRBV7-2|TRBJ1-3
CASSLDRVGNTIYF
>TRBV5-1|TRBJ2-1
CASSGGLEPYNEQFF
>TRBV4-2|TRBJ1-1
CASSQDPAVNTEAFF
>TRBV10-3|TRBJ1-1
CAIRDRTKDTEAFF
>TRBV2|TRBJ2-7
CASRPLAGGPYEQYF
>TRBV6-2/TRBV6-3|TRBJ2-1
CASSYPPRGDYNEQFF
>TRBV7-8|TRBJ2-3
CASSPPLRLAGGRNTQYF
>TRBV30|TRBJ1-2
CAWSGDSKISRYGYTF
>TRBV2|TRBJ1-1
CASSGDRGRRTEAFF
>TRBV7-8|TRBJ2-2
CASSSTDRQNTGELFF
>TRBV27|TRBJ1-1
CASRSGPNTEAFF
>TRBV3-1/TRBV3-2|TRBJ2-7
CASSPGTDGLREQYF
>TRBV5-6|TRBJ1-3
CASSFGIPGAGNTIYF
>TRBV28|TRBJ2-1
CASSLSRGLSNEQFF
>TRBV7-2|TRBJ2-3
CASSLRGADTQYF
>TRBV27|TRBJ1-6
CASSLAPGSPLHF
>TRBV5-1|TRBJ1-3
CASSQTPGISGNTIYF
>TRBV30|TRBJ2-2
CAWSLGGRAAGELFF
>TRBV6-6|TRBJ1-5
CASRQDSYNQPQHF
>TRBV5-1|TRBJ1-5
CASSLEPGRGSNQPQHF
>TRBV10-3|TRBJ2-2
CAISQQGAGTGELFF
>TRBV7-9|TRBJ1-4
CASSWGTGGVEKLFF
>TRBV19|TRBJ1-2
CASSELTVSPRENYGYTF
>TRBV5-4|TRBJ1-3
CASSLGISGNTIYF
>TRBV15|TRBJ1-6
CATSRGDSYNSPLHF
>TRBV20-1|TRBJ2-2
CSASVPGRNTGELFF
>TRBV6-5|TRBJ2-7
CASTEALSYEQYF
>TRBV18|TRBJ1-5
CASSPGGGQNQPQHF
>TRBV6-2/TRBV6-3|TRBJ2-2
CASSYYRRPGELFF